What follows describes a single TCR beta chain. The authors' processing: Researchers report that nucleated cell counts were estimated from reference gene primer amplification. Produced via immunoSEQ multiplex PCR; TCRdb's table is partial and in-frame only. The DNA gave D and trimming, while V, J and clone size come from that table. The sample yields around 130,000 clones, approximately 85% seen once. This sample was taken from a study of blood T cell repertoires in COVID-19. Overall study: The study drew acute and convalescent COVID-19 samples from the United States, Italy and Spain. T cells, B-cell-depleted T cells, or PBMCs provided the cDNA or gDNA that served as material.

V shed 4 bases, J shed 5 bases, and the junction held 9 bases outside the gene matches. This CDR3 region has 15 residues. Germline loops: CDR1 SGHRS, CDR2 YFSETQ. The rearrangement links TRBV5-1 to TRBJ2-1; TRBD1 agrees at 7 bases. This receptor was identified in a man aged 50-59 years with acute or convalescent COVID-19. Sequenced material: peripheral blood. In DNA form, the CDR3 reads TGCGCCAGCAGCCAATTAGACAGGGACGACAATGAGCAGTTCTTC. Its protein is CASSQLDRDDNEQFF.